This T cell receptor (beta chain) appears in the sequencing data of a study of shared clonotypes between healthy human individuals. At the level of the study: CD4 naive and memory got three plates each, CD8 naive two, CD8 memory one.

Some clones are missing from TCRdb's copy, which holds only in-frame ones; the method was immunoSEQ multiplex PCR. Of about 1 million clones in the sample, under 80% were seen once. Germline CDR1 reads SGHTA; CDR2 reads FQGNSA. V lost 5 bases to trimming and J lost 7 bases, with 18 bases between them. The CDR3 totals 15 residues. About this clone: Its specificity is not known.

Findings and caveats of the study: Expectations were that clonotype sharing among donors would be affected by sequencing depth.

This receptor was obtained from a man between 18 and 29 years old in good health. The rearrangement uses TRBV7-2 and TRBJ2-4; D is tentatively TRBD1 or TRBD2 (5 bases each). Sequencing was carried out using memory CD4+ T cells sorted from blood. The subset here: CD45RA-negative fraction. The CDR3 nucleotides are TGTGCCAGCAGCGCCGAGCCTAGCAGGGAGAACATTCAGTACTTC. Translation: CASSAEPSRENIQYF. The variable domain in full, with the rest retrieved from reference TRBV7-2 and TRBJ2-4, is GAGVSQSPSNKVTEKGKDVELRCDPISGHTALYWYRQSLGQGLEFLIYFQGNSAPDKSGLPSDRFSAERTGGSVSTLTIQRTQQEDSAVYLCASSAEPSRENIQYFGAGTRLSVL.